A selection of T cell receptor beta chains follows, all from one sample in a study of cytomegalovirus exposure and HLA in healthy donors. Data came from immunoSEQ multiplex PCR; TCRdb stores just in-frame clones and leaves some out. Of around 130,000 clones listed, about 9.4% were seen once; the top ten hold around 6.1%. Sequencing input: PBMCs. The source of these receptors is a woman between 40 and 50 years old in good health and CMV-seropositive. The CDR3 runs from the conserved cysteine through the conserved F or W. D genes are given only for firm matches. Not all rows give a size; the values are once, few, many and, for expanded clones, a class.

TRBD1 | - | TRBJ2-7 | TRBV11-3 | TGTGCCAGCAGCTCAGGCGGGACAGGGAGCTCCTACGAGCAGTACTTC | CASSSGGTGSSYEQYF
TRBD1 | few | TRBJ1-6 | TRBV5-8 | TGTGCCAGCAGCAAAATGGACAGGGAAGATTCACCCCTCCACTTT | CASSKMDREDSPLHF
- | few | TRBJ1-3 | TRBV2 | TGTGCCAGCAGTGAATGGGCAGGCAAAAGCTCTGGAAACACCATATATTTT | CASSEWAGKSSGNTIYF
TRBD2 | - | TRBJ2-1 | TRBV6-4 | TGTGCCAGCAGTATGACTAGCGACAATGAGCAGTTCTTC | CASSMTSDNEQFF
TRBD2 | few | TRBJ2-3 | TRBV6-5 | TGTGCCAGCAGAAGCGGGGGCACAGATACGCAGTATTTT | CASRSGGTDTQYF
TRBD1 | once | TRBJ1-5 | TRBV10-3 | TGTGCCATCAGTGATCCCGGGACAGGGGCGCATCAGCCCCAGCATTTT | CAISDPGTGAHQPQHF
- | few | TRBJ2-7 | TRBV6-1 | TGTGCCAGCAGTCGCGACCCTGGGGGGTCCTACGAGCAGTACTTC | CASSRDPGGSYEQYF
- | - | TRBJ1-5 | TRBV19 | TGTGCCAGTAGCTCGGCGGGGGAATTTCAGCCCCAGCATTTT | CASSSAGEFQPQHF
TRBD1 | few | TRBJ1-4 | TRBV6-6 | TGTGCCAGCAGTTACTGGGGACAGGTCAGATGGAAAAAACTGTTTTTT | CASSYWGQVRWKKLFF
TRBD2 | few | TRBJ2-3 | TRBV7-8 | TGTGCCAGCAGCCCGCTCCTACTAGCGGGGGATACGCAGTATTTT | CASSPLLLAGDTQYF
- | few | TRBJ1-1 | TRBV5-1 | TGCGCCAGCAGCCGTTCTCGGGACACCTATTTGAACACTGAAGCTTTCTTT | CASSRSRDTYLNTEAFF
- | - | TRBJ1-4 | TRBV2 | TGTGCCAGCAGATCCGGAGCAACTAATGAAAAACTGTTTTTT | CASRSGATNEKLFF
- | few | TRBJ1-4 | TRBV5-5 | TGTGCCAGCAGCATCGCCCCTACTCCAACTAATGAAAAACTGTTTTTT | CASSIAPTPTNEKLFF
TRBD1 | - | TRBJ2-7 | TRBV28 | TGTGCCAGCACCAAGGGACAGCTCTACGAGCAGTACTTC | CASTKGQLYEQYF
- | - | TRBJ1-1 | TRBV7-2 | TGTGCCAGCAGCCTGGTGGTGGGGGGAGGCGCTGAAGCTTTCTTT | CASSLVVGGGAEAFF
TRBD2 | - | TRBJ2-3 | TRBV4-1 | TGCGCCAGCAGCCGGAGGGCTAGCGGGGGGGCAGAAGATACGCAGTATTTT | CASSRRASGGAEDTQYF
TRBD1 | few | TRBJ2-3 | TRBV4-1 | TGCGCCAGCAGCCCCCGTAGGACAGGGGCTACAGATACGCAGTATTTT | CASSPRRTGATDTQYF
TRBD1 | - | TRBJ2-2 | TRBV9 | TGTGCCAGCAGCAAACCGAGGGGGGACAGGGGCACCGGGGAGCTGTTTTTT | CASSKPRGDRGTGELFF
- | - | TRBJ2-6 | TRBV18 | TGTGCCAGCTCACCATCGCGGTCATTCTCTGGGGCCAACGTCCTGACTTTC | CASSPSRSFSGANVLTF
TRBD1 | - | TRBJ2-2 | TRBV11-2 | TGTGCCAGCAGCTCCCCGGGACAGATCGCGAACACCGGGGAGCTGTTTTTT | CASSSPGQIANTGELFF
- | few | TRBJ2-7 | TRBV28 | TGTGCCAGCAGAGGACTTCTTCCCTACGAGCAGTACTTC | CASRGLLPYEQYF
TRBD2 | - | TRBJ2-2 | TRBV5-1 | TGCGCCAGCAGCCCGGGGGGACTGAACACCGGGGAGCTGTTTTTT | CASSPGGLNTGELFF
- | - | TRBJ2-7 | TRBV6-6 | TGTGCCACCCGGGACTCCGCCTACGAGCAGTACTTC | CATRDSAYEQYF
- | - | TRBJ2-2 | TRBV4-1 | TGCGCCACCCGGAGGACCCAAGGCGCCGCCGGGGAGCTGTTTTTT | CATRRTQGAAGELFF
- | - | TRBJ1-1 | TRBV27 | TGTGCCAGCAGTTTAAACAGGAACACTGAAGCTTTCTTT | CASSLNRNTEAFF
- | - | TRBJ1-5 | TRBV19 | TGTGCCAGTAGTACAGGGGCGGGGGTCCATCAGCCCCAGCATTTT | CASSTGAGVHQPQHF
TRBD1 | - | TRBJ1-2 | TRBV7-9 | TGTGCCAGTAGCTTAGGGGGCCTCCGGGGCTACACCTTC | CASSLGGLRGYTF
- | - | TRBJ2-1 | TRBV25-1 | TGTGCCAGCACCGAGTCAGGGGCCCCATACAATGAGCAGTTCTTC | CASTESGAPYNEQFF
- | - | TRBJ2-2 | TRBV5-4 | TGTGCCAGCAGCTCCCAAGACACGAACACCGGGGAGCTGTTTTTT | CASSSQDTNTGELFF
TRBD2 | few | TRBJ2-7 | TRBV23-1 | TGCGCCAGCAGTAACTCCCAGGGAGCGGGGGGCGAATACGAGCAGTACTTC | CASSNSQGAGGEYEQYF
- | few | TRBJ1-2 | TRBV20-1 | TGCAGTGCTACCGACAGGAGTGGCTACACCTTC | CSATDRSGYTF
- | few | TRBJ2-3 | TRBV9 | TGTGCCAGCAGCGTAGGAACTACCAAACATACGCAGTATTTT | CASSVGTTKHTQYF
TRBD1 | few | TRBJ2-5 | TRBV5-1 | TGCGCCAGCAGCTTCCAGGACAGGGGAGAAGAGACCCAGTACTTC | CASSFQDRGEETQYF
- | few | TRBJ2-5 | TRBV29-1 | TGCAGCGTTGGTCAGGACAGCCAAGAGACCCAGTACTTC | CSVGQDSQETQYF
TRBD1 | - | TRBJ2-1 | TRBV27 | TGTACCAGCAGTTCCGGGACAGGGGCCAATGAGCAGTTCTTC | CTSSSGTGANEQFF
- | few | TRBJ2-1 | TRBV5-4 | TGTGCCAGCAGCTTGGAGGGAGGTGGGGGGGCTACCTACAATGAGCAGTTCTTC | CASSLEGGGGATYNEQFF
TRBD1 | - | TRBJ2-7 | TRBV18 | TGTGCCAGCTCACCACCGGACAGGGGAGAAGTCTACGAGCAGTACTTC | CASSPPDRGEVYEQYF
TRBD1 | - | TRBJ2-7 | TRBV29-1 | TGCAGCGTTGAAAGGGACAGGGGGTCCTACGAGCAGTACTTC | CSVERDRGSYEQYF
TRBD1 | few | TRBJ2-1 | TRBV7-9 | TGTGCCAGCAGCCCGGACAGGGGGCCTACAACCTACAATGAGCAGTTCTTC | CASSPDRGPTTYNEQFF
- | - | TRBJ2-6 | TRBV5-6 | TGTGCCAGCAGCTTGGTGATTGCGAGGATCTCTGGGGCCAACGTCCTGACTTTC | CASSLVIARISGANVLTF
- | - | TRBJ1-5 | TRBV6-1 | TGTGCCAGCAGGAGCGGGATGAATCAGCCCCAGCATTTT | CASRSGMNQPQHF
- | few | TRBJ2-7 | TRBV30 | TGTGCCTGGAGTGTACGTGTCGGCGAGCAGTACTTC | CAWSVRVGEQYF
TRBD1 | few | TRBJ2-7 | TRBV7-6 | TGTGCCAGCAGCTCCGGGGTGGGACAGGGTTACGAGCAGTACTTC | CASSSGVGQGYEQYF
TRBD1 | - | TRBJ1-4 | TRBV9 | TGTGCCAGTAGCCCCGGGACAGAAATCTCACAAAATGAAAAACTGTTTTTT | CASSPGTEISQNEKLFF
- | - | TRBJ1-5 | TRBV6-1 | TGTGCCAGCAGTGAAGTACAGAGCAATCAGCCCCAGCATTTT | CASSEVQSNQPQHF
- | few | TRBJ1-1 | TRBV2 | TGTGCCTCCAGCCTGAACTGGGCGGGGAACACTGAAGCTTTCTTT | CASSLNWAGNTEAFF
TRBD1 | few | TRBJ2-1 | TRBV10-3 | TGTGCCATCAGTGAGTCGGGCAGGGGGTCCTACAATGAGCAGTTCTTC | CAISESGRGSYNEQFF
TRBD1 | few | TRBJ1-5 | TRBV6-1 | TGTGCCACCAAAGAGACAGGGGGTAGCAATCAGCCCCAGCATTTT | CATKETGGSNQPQHF
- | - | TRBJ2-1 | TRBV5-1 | TGCGCCAGCAGCTTGGGCACAGTTAGCTCCTACAATGAGCAGTTCTTC | CASSLGTVSSYNEQFF
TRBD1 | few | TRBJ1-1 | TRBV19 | TGTGCCAGTAACGCACCGGGGACAGAGAACACTGAAGCTTTCTTT | CASNAPGTENTEAFF
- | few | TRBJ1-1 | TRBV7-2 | TGTGCCACCTTGGAGAGGGCGACAACTCGGTGGAACACTGAAGCTTTCTTT | CATLERATTRWNTEAFF
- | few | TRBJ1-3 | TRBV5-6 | TGTGCCAGCAGCGTGGGACTGTGGAGCTCTGGAAACACCATATATTTT | CASSVGLWSSGNTIYF
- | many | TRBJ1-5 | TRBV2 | TGTGCCAGCAGGAAAGACGGAGACAATCAGCCCCAGCATTTT | CASRKDGDNQPQHF
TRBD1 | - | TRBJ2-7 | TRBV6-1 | TGTGCCAGCACTCTAAACAGGGGCTACGATCAGTACTTC | CASTLNRGYDQYF
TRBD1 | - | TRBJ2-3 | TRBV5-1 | TGCGCCAGCAGCCGGACAGGGGCCAGCACAGATACGCAGTATTTT | CASSRTGASTDTQYF
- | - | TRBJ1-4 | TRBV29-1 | TGCAGCGTTCTGGACAGTACAGAAAAACTGTTTTTT | CSVLDSTEKLFF
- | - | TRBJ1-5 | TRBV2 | TGTGCCAGCAGTGACGGGACACCTAATCAGCCCCAGCATTTT | CASSDGTPNQPQHF
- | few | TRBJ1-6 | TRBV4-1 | TGCGCCAGCTCCCGGGGGGCTAGCTCCTATAATTCACCCCTCCACTTT | CASSRGASSYNSPLHF
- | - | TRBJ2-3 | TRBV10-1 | TGCGCCAGCAGTTCGGGGGGCACAGATACGCAGTATTTT | CASSSGGTDTQYF
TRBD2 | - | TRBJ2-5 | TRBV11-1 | TGTGCCAGCAGCTTAGGCGGGGGTCTGTACCAAGAGACCCAGTACTTC | CASSLGGGLYQETQYF